This TCR beta chain was found in a study of identical twins. In TCRdb, the 5' RACE reads were re-called with MiXCR into one record per CDR3 protein. The repertoire holds some 1,700,000 distinct CDR3 sequences, with around 29% as singletons. The study, taken as a whole, reports: Insertions were reduced in abundant cord blood beta clonotypes but not in memory repertoires.

The CDR3 consists of 16 residues. With 0 bases removed from V and 0 bases from J, the gap between germline ends came to 10 bases. Germline V gene sequence: CDR1 SGHTA, CDR2 FQGNSA. This clonotype was counted only a few times. Its matching antigen is unknown. The J gene is TRBJ2-3, the V gene TRBV7-2, with D possibly TRBD2 on 5 matching bases. Sequencing was performed on cord blood. The receptor was derived from a newborn girl in good health. DNA of the CDR3: TGTGCCAGCAGCTTAGCGCGGGTGAGGAGCACAGATACGCAGTATTTT. Encoded protein: CASSLARVRSTDTQYF.